This TCR beta chain is drawn from a study of beta chain features in type 1 diabetes. The study reverse transcribed the entire isolated RNA, so it sequenced expressed TCRB transcripts. Using immunoSEQ multiplex PCR, the repertoire was profiled, and TCRdb retains in-frame clones only, with some absent. The repertoire holds 680,000 or so clones, roughly 15% seen once, with 0.09% to 0.095% in the top ten. Germline values: CDR1 SGDLS, CDR2 YYNGEE. V was shortened by 4 bases and J by 1 base, with 20 bases between the two germline ends. The length of the CDR3 is 17 residues. Study results and limitations: Whether TCRB rearrangement is influenced by HLA type was left unresolved in this analysis.

A word on this clone: What it recognizes is unknown.

V gene TRBV9 combines with J gene TRBJ2-5; weak D call: TRBD2 (6 bases). Sample: naive CD4+ T cells from blood. The clonotype comes from a young man in good health. The CDR3 nucleotides are TGTGCCAGCAGCCTCTCGCGGGGTCCGGGGAGCCAAGAGACCCAGTACTTC. Translated: CASSLSRGPGSQETQYF.